Included here is one T cell receptor (beta chain) sequence, with context. Its antigen is not known. A multiplex PCR was run with 60 Vbeta primers and 13 Jbeta primers. Method: immunoSEQ multiplex PCR; TCRdb's copy keeps in-frame clones and lacks some. The profile shows approximately 170,000 clones, 75% to 90% of them singletons. This sample is part of a study of cytomegalovirus exposure and HLA in healthy donors. The CDR3 runs 12 residues. V was shortened by 5 bases and J by 4 bases, with 8 bases between the two germline ends. Germline V gene lookup returns CDR1 SGHVS and CDR2 FNYEAQ. Study-level results: Most TCRs appeared rarely, but some public TCRs recurred in many donors. When analyzed later, the rates of TCR association showed variation by HLA locus, with DRB1 the most and HLA-C the fewest. Some TCR beta chains (164 of them) were listed as cytomegalovirus-associated. Solely CMV serostatus was available to characterize immune exposure.

This TCR was recovered from a boy between 2 and 15 years old in good health and CMV-seronegative. The sequencing sample was made of PBMCs. The chain couples TRBV7-6 to TRBJ1-1, with D possibly being TRBD1 (5 bases). The CDR3: CASSPRATEAFF. The CDR3 DNA reads TGTGCCAGCAGCCCCAGGGCCACTGAAGCTTTCTTT.